This T cell receptor (beta chain) was recovered during a study of blood T cells in healthy people across ages. As for the study in general: Per two T cells, about one barcoded beta molecule was captured through template switching. The study's findings and limits: With donor CMV status unknown, expanded clonotype changes were possibly confounded. Naive T cell percentage and TCR beta diversity correlated strongly. Underestimates were what the diversity estimates from one million T cells were considered to be.

Concerning this clonotype: What it recognizes is unknown.

A sample-barcoded 5' primer and a J-beta primer mix were used in a second PCR of roughly 7 to 11 cycles. TCRdb reprocessed the 5' RACE reads with MiXCR, giving one entry per CDR3 protein. The sample lists approximately 900,000 distinct CDR3 sequences, roughly 29% occurring once. With 4 bases removed from V and 10 bases from J, the gap between germline ends came to 7 bases. CDR1 is MNHEY and CDR2 is SVGEGT in the germline V gene. The CDR3 is 11 amino acids. The same sample was also studied in work on T cells of mothers and their children.

The source material was blood. The V and J genes are TRBV6-2 or TRBV6-3 and TRBJ1-4; D is unresolved. The source is a woman in her thirties or forties in good health. CDR3 in amino acids: CASSLSGKLFF. The DNA for the CDR3 is TGTGCCAGCAGTTTATCGGGAAAACTGTTTTTT.